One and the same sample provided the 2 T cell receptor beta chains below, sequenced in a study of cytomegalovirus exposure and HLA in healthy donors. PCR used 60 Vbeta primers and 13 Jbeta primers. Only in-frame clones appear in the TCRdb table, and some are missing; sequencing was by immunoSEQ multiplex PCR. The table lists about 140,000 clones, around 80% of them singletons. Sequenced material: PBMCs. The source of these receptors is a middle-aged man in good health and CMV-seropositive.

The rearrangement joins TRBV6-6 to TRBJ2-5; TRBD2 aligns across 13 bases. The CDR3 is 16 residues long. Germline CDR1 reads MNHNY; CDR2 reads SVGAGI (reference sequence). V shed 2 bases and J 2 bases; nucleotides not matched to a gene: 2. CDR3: CASSYATSGGQETQYF. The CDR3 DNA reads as TGTGCCAGCAGTTACGCGACTAGCGGGGGGCAAGAGACCCAGTACTTC.

CDR3 sequence: CASSVALGLAHEQFF. CDR3 bases: TGTGCCAGCAGCGTAGCTTTGGGACTAGCCCATGAGCAGTTCTTC. The gene calls are TRBV9 and TRBJ2-1, with TRBD2 matching 9 bases. The CDR3 is made up of 15 amino acids. Germline V CDR1 and CDR2: SGDLS, YYNGEE. Trimming cost V 0 bases and J 8 bases; bases outside gene matches: 6.